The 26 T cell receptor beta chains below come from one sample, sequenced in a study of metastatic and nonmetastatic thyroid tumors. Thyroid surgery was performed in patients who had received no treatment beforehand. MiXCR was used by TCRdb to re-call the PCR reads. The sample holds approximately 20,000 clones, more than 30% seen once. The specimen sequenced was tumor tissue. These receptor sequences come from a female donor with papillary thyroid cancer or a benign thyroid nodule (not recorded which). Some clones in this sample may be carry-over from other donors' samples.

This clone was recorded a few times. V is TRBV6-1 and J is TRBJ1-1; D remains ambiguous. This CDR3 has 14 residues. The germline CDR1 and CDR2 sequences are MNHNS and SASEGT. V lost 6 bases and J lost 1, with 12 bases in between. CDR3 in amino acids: CASRARVGNTEAFF. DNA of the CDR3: TGTGCCAGCAGGGCGAGGGTGGGGAACACTGAAGCTTTCTTT.

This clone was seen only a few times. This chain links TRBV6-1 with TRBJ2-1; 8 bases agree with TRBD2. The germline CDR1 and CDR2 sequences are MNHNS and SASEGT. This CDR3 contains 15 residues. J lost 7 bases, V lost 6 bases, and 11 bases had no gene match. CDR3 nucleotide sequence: TGTGCCAGCAGCCGAGCGGGAGAACTGGGGAATGAGCAGTTCTTC. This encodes CASSRAGELGNEQFF.

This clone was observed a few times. CDR3 protein: CASSRAPKETQYF. CDR3 nucleotide sequence: TGTGCCAGCAGCCGGGCCCCAAAAGAGACCCAGTACTTC. The chain links TRBV6-1 to TRBJ2-5; D call uncertain. CDR1 is MNHNS, CDR2 SASEGT, per germline. CDR3 size: 13 residues. V was shortened by 6 bases and J by 3 bases, with 11 bases between the two germline ends.

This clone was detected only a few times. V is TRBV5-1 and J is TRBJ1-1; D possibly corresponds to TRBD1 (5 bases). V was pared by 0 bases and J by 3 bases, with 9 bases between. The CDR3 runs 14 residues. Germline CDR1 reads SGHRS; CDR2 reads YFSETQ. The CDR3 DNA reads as TGCGCCAGCAGCTTGGCGGGGGGTTACACTGAAGCTTTCTTT. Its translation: CASSLAGGYTEAFF.

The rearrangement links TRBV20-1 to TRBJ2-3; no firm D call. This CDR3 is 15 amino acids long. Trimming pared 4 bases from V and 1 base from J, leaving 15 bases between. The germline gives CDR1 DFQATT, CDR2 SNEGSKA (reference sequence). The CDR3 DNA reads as TGCAGTGCTACCGCCCCCATCTTGGGCACAGATACGCAGTATTTT. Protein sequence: CSATAPILGTDTQYF.

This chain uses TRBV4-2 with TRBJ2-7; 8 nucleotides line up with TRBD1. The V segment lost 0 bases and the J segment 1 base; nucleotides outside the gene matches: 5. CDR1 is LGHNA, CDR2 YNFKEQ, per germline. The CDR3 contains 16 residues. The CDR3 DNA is TGTGCCAGCAGCCAAGACTGGGGGACAGGATCCTACGAGCAGTACTTC. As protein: CASSQDWGTGSYEQYF.

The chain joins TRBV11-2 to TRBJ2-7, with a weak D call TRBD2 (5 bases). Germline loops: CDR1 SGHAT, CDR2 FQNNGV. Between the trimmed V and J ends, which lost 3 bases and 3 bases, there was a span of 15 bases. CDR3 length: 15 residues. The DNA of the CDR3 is TGTGCCAGCAGCTTCAACGAGGGATCAAACTACGAGCAGTACTTC. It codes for CASSFNEGSNYEQYF.

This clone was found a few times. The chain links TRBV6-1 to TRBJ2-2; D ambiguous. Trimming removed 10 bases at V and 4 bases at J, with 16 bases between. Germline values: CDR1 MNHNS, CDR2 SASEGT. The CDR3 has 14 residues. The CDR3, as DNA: TGTGCCACCGAGTGGGGTAGGTCCACCGGGGAGCTGTTTTTT. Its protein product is CATEWGRSTGELFF.

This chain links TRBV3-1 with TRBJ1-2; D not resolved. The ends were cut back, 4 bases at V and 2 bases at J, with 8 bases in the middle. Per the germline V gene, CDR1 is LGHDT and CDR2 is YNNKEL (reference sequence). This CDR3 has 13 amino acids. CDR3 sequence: CASSRAKNYGYTF. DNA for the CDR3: TGTGCCAGCAGCCGGGCAAAGAACTATGGCTACACCTTC.

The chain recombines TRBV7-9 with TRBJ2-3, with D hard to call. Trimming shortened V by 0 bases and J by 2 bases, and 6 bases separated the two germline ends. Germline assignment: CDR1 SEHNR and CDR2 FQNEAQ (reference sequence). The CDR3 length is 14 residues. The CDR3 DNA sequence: TGTGCCAGCAGCTTAGCGGACCACACAGATACGCAGTATTTT. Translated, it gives CASSLADHTDTQYF.

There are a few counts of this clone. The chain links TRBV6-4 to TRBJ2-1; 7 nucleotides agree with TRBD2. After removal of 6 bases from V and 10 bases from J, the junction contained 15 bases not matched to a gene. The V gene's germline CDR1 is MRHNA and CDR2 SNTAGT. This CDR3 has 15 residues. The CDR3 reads CASSEGLGPWSEQFF. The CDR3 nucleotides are TGTGCCAGCAGCGAAGGACTAGGTCCTTGGTCGGAGCAGTTCTTC.

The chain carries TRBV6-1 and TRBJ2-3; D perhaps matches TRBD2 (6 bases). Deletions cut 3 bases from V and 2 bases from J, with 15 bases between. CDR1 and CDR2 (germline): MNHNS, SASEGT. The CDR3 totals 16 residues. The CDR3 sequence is CASSDQRGSLTDTQYF. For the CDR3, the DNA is TGTGCCAGCAGTGACCAACGGGGGTCCCTCACAGATACGCAGTATTTT.

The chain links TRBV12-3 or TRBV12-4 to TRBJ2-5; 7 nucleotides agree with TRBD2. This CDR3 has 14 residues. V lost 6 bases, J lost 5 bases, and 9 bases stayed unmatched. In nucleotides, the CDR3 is TGTGCCAGCAGACCTACAGCGGGGAGGGAGACCCAGTACTTC. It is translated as CASRPTAGRETQYF.

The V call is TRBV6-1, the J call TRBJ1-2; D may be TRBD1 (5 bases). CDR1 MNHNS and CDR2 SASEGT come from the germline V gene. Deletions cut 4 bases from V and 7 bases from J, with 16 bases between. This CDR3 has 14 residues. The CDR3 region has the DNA TGTGCCAGCAGTGCCCTCCAGGGCGGCGGTGGCTACACCTTC. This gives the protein CASSALQGGGGYTF.

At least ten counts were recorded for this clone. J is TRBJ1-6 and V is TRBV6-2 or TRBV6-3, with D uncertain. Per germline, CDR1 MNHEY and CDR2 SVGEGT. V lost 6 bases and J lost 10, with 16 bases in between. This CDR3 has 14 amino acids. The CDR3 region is CASSPLLASSPLHF. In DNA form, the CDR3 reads TGTGCCAGCAGCCCACTCCTGGCGTCGTCACCCCTCCACTTT.

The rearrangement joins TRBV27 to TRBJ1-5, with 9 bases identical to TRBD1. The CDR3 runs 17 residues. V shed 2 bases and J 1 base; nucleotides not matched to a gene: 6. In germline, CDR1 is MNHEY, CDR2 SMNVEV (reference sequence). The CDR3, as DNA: TGTGCCAGCAGTTTAGCCGGGGGACAGGGAAGCAATCAGCCCCAGCATTTT. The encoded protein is CASSLAGGQGSNQPQHF.

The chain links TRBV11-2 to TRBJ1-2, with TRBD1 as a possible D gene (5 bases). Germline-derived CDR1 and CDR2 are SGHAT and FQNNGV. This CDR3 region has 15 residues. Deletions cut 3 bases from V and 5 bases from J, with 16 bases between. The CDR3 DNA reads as TGTGCCAGCAGCTTTTCCGGGACGGAGGGTTATGGCTACACCTTC. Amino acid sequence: CASSFSGTEGYGYTF. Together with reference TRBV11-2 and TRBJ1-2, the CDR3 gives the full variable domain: EAGVAQSPRYKIIEKRQSVAFWCNPISGHATLYWYQQILGQGPKLLIQFQNNGVVDDSQLPKDRFSAERLKGVDSTLKIQPAKLEDSAVYLCASSFSGTEGYGYTFGSGTRLTVV.

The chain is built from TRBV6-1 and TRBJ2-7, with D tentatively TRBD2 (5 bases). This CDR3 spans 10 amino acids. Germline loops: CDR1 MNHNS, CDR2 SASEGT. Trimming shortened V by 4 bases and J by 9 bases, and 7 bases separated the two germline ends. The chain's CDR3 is CASSGGRQYF. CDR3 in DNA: TGTGCCAGCAGTGGAGGGAGGCAGTACTTC.

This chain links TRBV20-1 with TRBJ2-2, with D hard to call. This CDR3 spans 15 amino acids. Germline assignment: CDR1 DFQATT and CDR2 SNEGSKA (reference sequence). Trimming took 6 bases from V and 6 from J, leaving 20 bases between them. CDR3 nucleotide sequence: TGCAGTGCCATTAGATCTAATGCGCGAGCCGGGGAGCTGTTTTTT. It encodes CSAIRSNARAGELFF.

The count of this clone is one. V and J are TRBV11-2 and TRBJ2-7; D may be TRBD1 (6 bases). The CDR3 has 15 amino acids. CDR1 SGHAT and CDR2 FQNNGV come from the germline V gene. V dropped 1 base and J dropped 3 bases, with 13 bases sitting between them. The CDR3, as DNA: TGTGCCAGCAGCTTAGGGGGGACATCTAACTACGAGCAGTACTTC. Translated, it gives CASSLGGTSNYEQYF. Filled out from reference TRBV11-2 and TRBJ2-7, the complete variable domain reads EAGVAQSPRYKIIEKRQSVAFWCNPISGHATLYWYQQILGQGPKLLIQFQNNGVVDDSQLPKDRFSAERLKGVDSTLKIQPAKLEDSAVYLCASSLGGTSNYEQYFGPGTRLTVT.

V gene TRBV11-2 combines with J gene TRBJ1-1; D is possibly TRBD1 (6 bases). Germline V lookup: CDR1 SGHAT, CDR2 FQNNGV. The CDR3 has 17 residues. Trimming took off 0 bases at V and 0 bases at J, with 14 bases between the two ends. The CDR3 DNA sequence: TGTGCCAGCAGCTTAGATCCCCCCAGGGGACTGAACACTGAAGCTTTCTTT. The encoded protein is CASSLDPPRGLNTEAFF.

In DNA form, the CDR3 reads TGTGCCAGCGGGCAGGGGGTAGGGGGCAATGAGCAGTTCTTC. Translating it yields CASGQGVGGNEQFF. This chain uses TRBV6-4 with TRBJ2-1; 7 bases agree with TRBD1. The V and J ends lost 8 bases and 6 bases, in that order; junction bases with no gene match: 10. This CDR3 contains 14 residues. Germline CDR1 and CDR2: MRHNA and SNTAGT.

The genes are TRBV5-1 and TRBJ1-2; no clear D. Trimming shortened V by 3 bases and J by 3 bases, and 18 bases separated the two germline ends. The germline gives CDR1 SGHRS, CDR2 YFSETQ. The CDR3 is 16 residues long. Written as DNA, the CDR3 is TGCGCCAGCAGCTGGAGAGGAGCTGTGGGAGACTATGGCTACACCTTC. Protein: CASSWRGAVGDYGYTF.

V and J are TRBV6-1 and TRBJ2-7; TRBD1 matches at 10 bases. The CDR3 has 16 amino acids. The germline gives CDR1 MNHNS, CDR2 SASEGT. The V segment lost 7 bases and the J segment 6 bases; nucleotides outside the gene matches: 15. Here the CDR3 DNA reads TGTGCCAGCACCCACGGGGGGACAGGGGAAGTGGGCGAGCAGTACTTC. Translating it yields CASTHGGTGEVGEQYF.

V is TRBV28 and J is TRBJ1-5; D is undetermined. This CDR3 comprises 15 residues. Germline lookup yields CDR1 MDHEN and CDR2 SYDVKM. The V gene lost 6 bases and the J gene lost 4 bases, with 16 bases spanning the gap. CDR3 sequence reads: CASRPRGSGNQPQHF. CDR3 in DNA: TGTGCCAGCAGGCCGCGGGGATCGGGGAATCAGCCCCAGCATTTT. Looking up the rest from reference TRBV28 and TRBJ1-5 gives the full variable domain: DVKVTQSSRYLVKRTGEKVFLECVQDMDHENMFWYRQDPGLGLRLIYFSYDVKMKEKGDIPEGYSVSREKKERFSLILESASTNQTSMYLCASRPRGSGNQPQHFGDGTRLSIL.

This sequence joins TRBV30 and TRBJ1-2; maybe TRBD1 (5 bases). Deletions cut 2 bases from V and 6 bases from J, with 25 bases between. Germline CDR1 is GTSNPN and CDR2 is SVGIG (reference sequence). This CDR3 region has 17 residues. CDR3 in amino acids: CAWSLPSGTAFYDGYTF. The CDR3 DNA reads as TGTGCCTGGAGTCTCCCCTCCGGGACCGCCTTTTATGATGGCTACACCTTC.